Following are 25 T cell receptor beta chains from one sample sequenced in a study of cytomegalovirus exposure and HLA in healthy donors. Primers for the PCR totalled 60 Vbeta and 13 Jbeta. Measured with immunoSEQ multiplex PCR; TCRdb has only the in-frame clones, and not every one. Here the sample table reports 85,000 to 110,000 clones. Sequencing was performed on PBMCs. The receptors were sampled from a middle-aged man in good health and CMV-seronegative.

The chain recombines TRBV7-7 with TRBJ2-5; 7 bases map to TRBD2. Trimming cost V 2 bases and J 5 bases; bases outside gene matches: 17. The CDR3 loop spans 18 amino acids. Germline-derived CDR1 and CDR2 are SSHAT and FNYEAQ (reference sequence). CDR3: CASSLSLGGATPVETQYF. Here the CDR3 DNA reads TGTGCCAGCAGCTTAAGTCTGGGAGGGGCAACCCCGGTGGAGACCCAGTACTTC.

This chain connects TRBV6-1 to TRBJ2-3; D may be TRBD2 (6 bases). The germline gives CDR1 MNHNS, CDR2 SASEGT. This CDR3 spans 13 amino acids. Trimming shortened V by 6 bases and J by 6 bases, and 13 bases separated the two germline ends. CDR3 sequence (DNA): TGTGCCAGCAGCGGCCGACTAGTCGATACGCAGTATTTT. As protein: CASSGRLVDTQYF.

The chain uses TRBV5-1 and TRBJ1-5, with 8 bases that match TRBD1. The V gene's germline CDR1 is SGHRS and CDR2 YFSETQ. The CDR3 consists of 14 residues. Trimming cost V 7 bases and J 3 bases; bases outside gene matches: 6. DNA for the CDR3: TGCGCCAGCTCGACAGGGGAATACAATCAGCCCCAGCATTTT. Translating it yields CASSTGEYNQPQHF.

This chain's CDR3 is CASRRLAGGPDTQYF. CDR3 in DNA: TGTGCCAGCAGACGACTAGCGGGGGGGCCGGATACGCAGTATTTT. The chain combines TRBV7-2 with TRBJ2-3, with 14 bases fitting TRBD2. Trimming at V came to 6 bases and at J to 6 bases, leaving 5 bases not matched to a gene. CDR1 is SGHTA, CDR2 FQGNSA, per germline. The CDR3 covers 15 residues.

CDR3 coding DNA: TGTGCCAGCACTGCAACTAGATACGAGCAGTACTTC. It is translated as CASTATRYEQYF. The rearrangement links TRBV7-2 to TRBJ2-7; a possible D gene is TRBD2 (5 bases). The CDR3 has 12 amino acids. V shed 7 bases and J shed 4 bases, with 11 bases lying between them. Germline V gives CDR1 SGHTA, CDR2 FQGNSA.

The chain links TRBV7-8 to TRBJ2-1, with 16 bases that match TRBD2. The CDR3 totals 17 residues. V was pared by 3 bases and J by 7 bases, with 6 bases of the junction left unmatched. Germline V lookup: CDR1 SGHVS, CDR2 FQNEAQ. CDR3 DNA sequence: TGTGCCAGCAGCTTGGGACTAGCGGGAGGGCCGGGGAATGAGCAGTTCTTC. Its protein product is CASSLGLAGGPGNEQFF.

This chain connects TRBV19 to TRBJ2-5; 7 positions match TRBD1. The germline V gene has CDR1 LNHDA and CDR2 SQIVND (reference sequence). The CDR3 sequence is 14 residues long. Trimming took 3 bases from V and 9 from J; bases not matched to a gene: 10. The CDR3 spells CASSIQQGREAQYF. The CDR3 bases are TGTGCCAGTAGTATTCAACAGGGGCGTGAGGCCCAGTACTTC.

The gene calls are TRBV5-1 and TRBJ2-3; D is perhaps TRBD2 (6 bases). Germline values: CDR1 SGHRS, CDR2 YFSETQ. This CDR3 has 15 amino acids. V lost 6 bases to trimming and J lost 2 bases, with 16 bases between them. The CDR3 coding sequence is TGCGCCAGCATCCCCTCGGGGGAGTACACAGATACGCAGTATTTT. This sequence encodes CASIPSGEYTDTQYF.

DNA for the CDR3: TGTGCCAGCGCCGAGGGGCCTAGCGGGCAGGGGGAGCAGTTCTTC. The encoded protein is CASAEGPSGQGEQFF. The chain couples TRBV6-4 to TRBJ2-1; the match to TRBD2 covers 8 bases. The trim removed 8 bases at V and 10 bases at J, leaving 16 bases unmatched. The CDR3 covers 15 residues. CDR1 and CDR2 from the germline V gene are MRHNA and SNTAGT.

The CDR3 sequence is CASSLLPQTGTYEQYF. CDR3 in DNA: TGTGCCAGCAGCCTTTTGCCACAGACAGGGACCTACGAGCAGTACTTC. The rearrangement joins TRBV28 to TRBJ2-7; TRBD1 agrees at 7 bases. V dropped 6 bases and J dropped 2; count of bases not matched to a gene: 13. The germline V gene encodes CDR1 MDHEN and CDR2 SYDVKM. This CDR3 region has 16 residues.

V gene TRBV7-9 combines with J gene TRBJ1-5; D not certain. This CDR3 contains 15 residues. The germline CDR1 and CDR2 sequences are SEHNR and FQNEAQ (reference sequence). With 1 base removed from V and 3 bases from J, the gap between germline ends came to 10 bases. CDR3 sequence: CASSLGVQDNQPQHF. As DNA, the CDR3 is TGTGCCAGCAGCTTAGGTGTGCAGGACAATCAGCCCCAGCATTTT.

On this clone: One end of the junction does not line up with germline, which may come from a read error. Other DNA sequences in this sample translate to the same CDR3. The V call is TRBV7-6, the J call TRBJ1-1, with D possibly matching TRBD1 (6 bases). The V gene's germline CDR1 is SGHVS and CDR2 FNYEAQ. The CDR3 is 13 amino acids. The CDR3 DNA follows: TGCGCCAGCAGCTTAGGGGGAGGCACTGAAGCTTTCTTT. Amino acids: CASSLGGGTEAFF.

The rearrangement joins TRBV6-5 to TRBJ1-1, with a possible D match to TRBD1 (5 bases). Germline CDR1 and CDR2: MNHEY and SVGAGI. The V and J ends lost 5 bases and 0 bases respectively, with 13 bases between them. This CDR3 has 15 amino acids. CDR3 region: CASSTQTVLNTEAFF. The CDR3 bases are TGTGCCAGCAGTACGCAGACAGTACTGAACACTGAAGCTTTCTTT.

V gene TRBV5-1 combines with J gene TRBJ2-2, with 10 positions matching TRBD2. Trimming removed 1 base from V and 5 bases from J; junction bases left unmatched: 5. This CDR3 region has 16 residues. The germline V gene has CDR1 SGHRS and CDR2 YFSETQ. CDR3 nucleotides: TGCGCCAGCAGCTTGACTCTAGCGGGAGAGACCGGGGAGCTGTTTTTT. Encoded protein: CASSLTLAGETGELFF. Filled out from reference TRBV5-1 and TRBJ2-2, the complete variable domain reads KAGVTQTPRYLIKTRGQQVTLSCSPISGHRSVSWYQQTPGQGLQFLFEYFSETQRNKGNFPGRFSGRQFSNSRSEMNVSTLELGDSALYLCASSLTLAGETGELFFGEGSRLTVL.

V usage is TRBV5-1 and J usage is TRBJ1-1, with TRBD1 matching 7 bases. CDR1 and CDR2 (germline): SGHRS, YFSETQ. The CDR3 has 17 residues. V shed 0 bases, J shed 2 bases, and the junction held 10 bases outside the gene matches. CDR3 DNA sequence: TGCGCCAGCAGCTTGGCCCTTCAGGGGGTCTTAAACACTGAAGCTTTCTTT. Translated: CASSLALQGVLNTEAFF.

This chain joins TRBV11-2 and TRBJ2-7, with TRBD2 matching 12 bases. This CDR3 is built from 18 residues. The trim removed 3 bases at V and 2 bases at J, leaving 11 bases unmatched. The V gene's germline CDR1 is SGHAT and CDR2 FQNNGV. The CDR3: CASSLYLLRLAGAYEQYF. CDR3 DNA sequence: TGTGCCAGCAGCTTGTACCTGCTAAGACTAGCGGGGGCCTACGAGCAGTACTTC.

The V gene is TRBV6-1, the J gene TRBJ2-2; a weak D match, TRBD1 (6 bases). The CDR3 runs 15 residues. CDR1 MNHNS and CDR2 SASEGT come from the germline V gene. Trimming removed 6 bases from V and 7 bases from J, with 18 bases in between. The CDR3 is CASRALQGLNGELFF. The CDR3 coding sequence is TGTGCCAGCAGAGCCCTACAGGGCTTGAACGGGGAGCTGTTTTTT.

The rearrangement joins TRBV7-6 to TRBJ2-7, with TRBD2 matching 9 bases. This CDR3 comprises 17 residues. Trimming took 0 bases from V and 1 from J; bases not matched to a gene: 7. Per the germline V gene, CDR1 is SGHVS and CDR2 is FNYEAQ. CDR3 nucleotides: TGTGCCAGCAGCTTAGCCGCGGGAGGGCCGGGGTCCTACGAGCAGTACTTC. This sequence encodes CASSLAAGGPGSYEQYF.

J is TRBJ2-2 and V is TRBV5-1; possible D gene TRBD2, 6 bases. Trimming cost V 1 base and J 1 base, with 14 bases left between them. Germline CDR1 SGHRS, CDR2 YFSETQ. CDR3 length: 17 residues. The CDR3 sequence is CASSLSRGAGNTGELFF. In nucleotides, the CDR3 is TGCGCCAGCAGCTTGTCCCGCGGGGCCGGGAACACCGGGGAGCTGTTTTTT.

The chain has TRBV9 and TRBJ2-5, with 8 bases identical to TRBD2. Germline-derived CDR1 and CDR2 are SGDLS and YYNGEE. Trimming took 0 bases from V and 1 from J; bases not matched to a gene: 11. This CDR3 contains 18 residues. The CDR3, as DNA: TGTGCCAGCAGCGTAGCTGTGGGGCGGGGGGTACTCCAAGAGACCCAGTACTTC. Translated, it gives CASSVAVGRGVLQETQYF.

V usage is TRBV6-1 and J usage is TRBJ2-1; unclear D gene. Trimming took off 6 bases at V and 7 bases at J, with 7 bases between the two ends. CDR3 size: 11 residues. Germline V gives CDR1 MNHNS, CDR2 SASEGT. The CDR3 reads CASRIRNEQFF. CDR3 nucleotides: TGTGCCAGCAGGATCCGGAATGAGCAGTTCTTC.

The CDR3 reads CASQTSSYNSPLHF. Written as DNA, the CDR3 is TGTGCCAGCCAAACTAGCTCCTATAATTCACCCCTCCACTTT. This chain connects TRBV28 to TRBJ1-6; D call uncertain. Germline lookup yields CDR1 MDHEN and CDR2 SYDVKM. Trimming stripped 8 bases from V and 0 bases from J, with 8 bases between. The CDR3 loop spans 14 amino acids.

The gene calls are TRBV19 and TRBJ1-1, with 7 bases matching TRBD1. The CDR3 loop spans 13 amino acids. Trimming removed 5 bases from V and 3 bases from J; junction bases left unmatched: 3. Germline V CDR1 and CDR2: LNHDA, SQIVND (reference sequence). The CDR3 DNA follows: TGTGCCAGTAGTCGACAGGGCTACACTGAAGCTTTCTTT. It specifies CASSRQGYTEAFF.

Comments on this clone: Other DNA sequences in this specimen translate into the identical CDR3. The rearrangement joins TRBV29-1 to TRBJ1-1, with 7 bases fitting TRBD1. Germline values: CDR1 SQVTM, CDR2 ANQGSEA. The CDR3 extends over 13 amino acids. V was clipped by 0 bases and J by 9 bases; unmatched bases: 7. CDR3 region: CSVEDRGQGKAFF. The CDR3 DNA follows: TGCAGCGTTGAAGATAGGGGGCAGGGAAAAGCTTTCTTT.

The rearrangement uses TRBV5-1 and TRBJ1-1; 10 bases align to TRBD1. Per the germline V gene, CDR1 is SGHRS and CDR2 is YFSETQ. CDR3 length equals 15 residues. V trimming: 5 bases; J trimming: 3 bases; junction bases outside the gene matches: 7. The CDR3 region is CASSDSGQGDTEAFF. In DNA, the CDR3 is TGCGCCAGCAGTGATAGTGGACAGGGGGACACTGAAGCTTTCTTT.